This T cell receptor beta chain is from a study of T-cell memory formation after mild COVID-19. Background on the study: TCR clusters showed largely donor specificity.

MiXCR, run by TCRdb on the 5' RACE reads, gives a single entry per CDR3 protein. The data hold approximately 400,000 distinct CDR3 sequences, with roughly 24% observed a single time. Looked up from germline, CDR1 is MNHEY and CDR2 is SVGAGI. Trimming removed 2 bases from V and 4 bases from J; junction bases left unmatched: 12. CDR3 size: 17 residues. The sample comprised PBMCs or a T cell subset sorted from them (not recorded which). The chain recombines TRBV6-5 with TRBJ2-3; TRBD2 matches at 7 bases. The receptor was derived from an adult woman who had mild COVID-19 (a few samples of this study predate the infection). Cell type and time point are not known. CDR3 protein: CASSYIAAGVSPDTQYF. CDR3 in DNA: TGTGCCAGCAGTTACATAGCGGCGGGAGTCTCCCCAGATACGCAGTATTTT.